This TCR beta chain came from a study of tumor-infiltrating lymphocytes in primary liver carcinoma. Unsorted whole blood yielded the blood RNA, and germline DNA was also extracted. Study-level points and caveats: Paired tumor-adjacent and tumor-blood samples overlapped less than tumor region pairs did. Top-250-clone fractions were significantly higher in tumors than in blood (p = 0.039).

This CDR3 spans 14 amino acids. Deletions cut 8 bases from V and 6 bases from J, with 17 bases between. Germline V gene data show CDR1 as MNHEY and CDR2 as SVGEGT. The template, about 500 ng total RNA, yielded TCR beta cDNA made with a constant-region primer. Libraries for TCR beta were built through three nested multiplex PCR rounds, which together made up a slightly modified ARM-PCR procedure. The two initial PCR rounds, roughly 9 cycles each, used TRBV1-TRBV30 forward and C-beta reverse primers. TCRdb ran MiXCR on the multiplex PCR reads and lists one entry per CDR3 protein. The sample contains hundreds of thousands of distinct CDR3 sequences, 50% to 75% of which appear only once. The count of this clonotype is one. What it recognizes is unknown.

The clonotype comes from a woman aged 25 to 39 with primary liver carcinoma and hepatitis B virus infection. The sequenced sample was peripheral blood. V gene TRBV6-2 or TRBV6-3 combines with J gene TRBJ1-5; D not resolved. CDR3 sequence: CASFPMKWRQPQHF. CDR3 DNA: TGTGCCAGCTTCCCCATGAAGTGGCGTCAGCCCCAGCATTTT.